This T cell receptor (beta chain) was recovered during a study of T cell changes during pregnancy in multiple sclerosis (dated by TCRdb to the late 2010s). About the full investigation: The study looked at changes in the T cell repertoire across pregnancy in women with multiple sclerosis.

Library construction relied on the immunoSEQ multiplex PCR assay. TCRdb provides this immuneACCESS table in a form limited to in-frame rearrangements. Some clones are lacking; in checked studies, under half of them reflect an unresolved V gene, and why the rest are absent is not known. The sample profile shows about 22,000 clones; around 90% of them were found once. The ten largest account for 0.6% to 0.7% of the sample. V drops 4 bases and J drops 5 bases, leaving 13 bases in between. According to the germline V gene (reference sequence), CDR1 reads SGHNT and CDR2 reads YYREEE. The cysteine opens and the phenylalanine closes a CDR3 of 14 amino acids. Left in the record is the CDR3 DNA by itself, 42 bases read in frame from the first base. For this clone: The clone's antigen remains unknown. Base qualities were left out, and no much larger clone turns up one base away.

The chain is made from TRBV5-4 and TRBJ1-5; the D region possibly corresponds to TRBD1 (5 bases align). This receptor was obtained from a female donor in good health, enrolled as a control in a pregnancy study. The sequencing here drew on CD4+ T cells from peripheral blood mononuclear cells, taken in the third trimester of pregnancy. The nucleotides are TGTGCCAGCAGCCCTGCCCCGGGGGATCAGCCCCAGCATTTT. It translates as CASSPAPGDQPQHF.